Following are 29 T cell receptor beta chains from one sample sequenced in a study of T cells in Graves' hyperthyroidism and ophthalmopathy. Amplification of TCR beta CDR3 regions was performed using RNA transcripts as template. HTBI primers were used for first-round RT-PCR of the TCR CDR3. TCRdb redid the calling of the multiplex PCR reads with MiXCR, one entry per CDR3 protein. The sample has 350,000 to 400,000 distinct CDR3 sequences, 15% seen once. Sequencing was performed on blood. These receptor sequences come from a woman in her twenties or thirties with Graves' hyperthyroidism.

This clonotype was detected ten times or more. The chain has TRBV9 and TRBJ1-2; 8 bases agree with TRBD1. The germline CDR1 and CDR2 sequences are SGDLS and YYNGEE. The CDR3 spans 15 residues. V shed 3 bases, J shed 5 bases, and the junction held 9 bases outside the gene matches. CDR3 loop: CASSGGGQVLYGYTF. The DNA for the CDR3 is TGTGCCAGCAGCGGAGGGGGACAGGTCCTTTATGGCTACACCTTC.

There are many counts of this clonotype. The V and J genes are TRBV28 and TRBJ1-5; D is possibly TRBD1 (6 bases). V dropped 5 bases and J dropped 4 bases, with 21 bases sitting between them. There are 17 residues in the CDR3. Germline-derived CDR1 and CDR2 are MDHEN and SYDVKM. The CDR3 is CASSLLAEQGSNQPQHF. The CDR3 DNA is TGTGCCAGCAGTCTCCTCGCCGAACAGGGCTCTAATCAGCCCCAGCATTTT.

The chain is built from TRBV14 and TRBJ2-1; no firm D call. V gave up 3 bases and J gave up 8 bases, with 11 bases separating them. The V gene's germline CDR1 is SGHDN and CDR2 FVKESK. This CDR3 is built from 13 residues. The CDR3 here is CASSHLNGDEQFF. CDR3 bases: TGTGCCAGCAGCCATCTCAACGGCGATGAGCAGTTCTTC.

This clonotype has at least ten counts. The V gene is TRBV20-1, the J gene TRBJ2-7, with a tentative D call TRBD2 (6 bases). Germline CDR1 is DFQATT and CDR2 is SNEGSKA (reference sequence). This CDR3 has 14 residues. Between the trimmed V and J ends, which lost 3 bases and 3 bases, there was a span of 15 bases. Written as DNA, the CDR3 is TGCAGTGCTAGGTCCCCGGGAGCCCTCTACGAGCAGTACTTC. It translates to CSARSPGALYEQYF.

This clonotype was seen ten or more times. This chain uses TRBV2 with TRBJ1-5; TRBD1 aligns across 9 bases. This CDR3 region has 13 residues. J gave up 6 bases and V 6 bases, and 3 bases lay outside the gene matches. CDR1 is SNHLY and CDR2 is FYNNEI in the germline V gene. The CDR3 DNA reads as TGTGCCAGCAGGGGGACAGGGTTTCAGCCCCAGCATTTT. It encodes CASRGTGFQPQHF.

The chain combines TRBV7-9 with TRBJ1-2; D is unresolved. CDR1 SEHNR and CDR2 FQNEAQ come from the germline V gene (reference sequence). Trimming took off 2 bases at V and 8 bases at J, with 12 bases between the two ends. The CDR3 runs to 13 residues. CDR3 loop: CASSLTQPWGYTF. Here the CDR3 DNA reads TGTGCCAGCAGCTTAACCCAACCATGGGGCTACACCTTC.

This clonotype showed up many times. The rearrangement links TRBV12-3 or TRBV12-4 to TRBJ1-1; D may be TRBD1 (6 bases). The length of the CDR3 is 14 residues. Trimming shortened V by 2 bases and J by 4 bases, and 11 bases separated the two germline ends. The CDR3 region is CASSLRPDSTEAFF. The CDR3 DNA is TGTGCCAGCAGTTTAAGGCCGGACAGCACTGAAGCTTTCTTT.

This rearrangement joins TRBV7-9 to TRBJ2-1; a possible D gene is TRBD1 (5 bases). CDR1 and CDR2 from the germline V gene are SEHNR and FQNEAQ (reference sequence). This CDR3 is built from 11 residues. The V end lost 4 bases, the J end lost 8 bases, and 6 bases lay between the germline ends. In DNA, the CDR3 is TGTGCCAGCAGCTCCAGGGATGAGCAGTTCTTC. Protein product: CASSSRDEQFF.

This clonotype has a handful of counts. The rearrangement uses TRBV29-1 and TRBJ2-1, with D unresolved. The germline V gene encodes CDR1 SQVTM and CDR2 ANQGSEA. This CDR3 spans 14 amino acids. V shed 3 bases and J shed 10 bases, with 19 bases lying between them. This CDR3 reads CSVDKGILPMEQFF. The CDR3, as DNA: TGCAGCGTTGATAAAGGGATCCTCCCTATGGAGCAGTTCTTC.

This clonotype appeared many times. This chain links TRBV2 with TRBJ1-6; D might be TRBD1 (5 bases). The V gene's germline CDR1 is SNHLY and CDR2 FYNNEI. CDR3 length: 15 amino acids. The ends were cut back, 4 bases at V and 5 bases at J, with 12 bases in the middle. Here the CDR3 reads CASSVNQGNNSPLHF. CDR3 sequence (DNA): TGTGCCAGCAGTGTAAATCAGGGAAATAATTCACCCCTCCACTTT.

This clonotype was recorded many times. This chain links TRBV5-1 with TRBJ2-7; possibly TRBD1 or TRBD2 for D (6 bases each). The V end was cut by 4 bases, the J end by 3 bases, with 17 bases between. CDR3 size: 15 residues. CDR1 is SGHRS, CDR2 YFSETQ, per germline. The CDR3 reads CASSPTWGANYEQYF. In DNA form, the CDR3 reads TGCGCCAGCAGCCCTACCTGGGGGGCCAACTACGAGCAGTACTTC.

This clonotype was observed a few times. V is TRBV9 and J is TRBJ2-1; D call uncertain. The V gene's germline CDR1 is SGDLS and CDR2 YYNGEE. V shed 0 bases and J shed 0 bases, with 10 bases lying between them. The CDR3 covers 16 residues. The CDR3 is CASSVGVVSSYNEQFF. The CDR3 DNA reads TGTGCCAGCAGCGTAGGTGTGGTCAGCTCCTACAATGAGCAGTTCTTC.

Turning to this clonotype: The germline gene is not matched at one end of the junction; a read error may be the cause. The chain is built from TRBV19 and TRBJ1-1; TRBD1 is a possible D gene (5 bases). The length of the CDR3 is 17 residues. The germline CDR1 and CDR2 sequences are LNHDA and SQIVND (reference sequence). CDR3 nucleotide sequence: TGTGCCAGTAGTATGGCGGGGGGATCATGGGTGAACACTGAAACTTTCTTT. Protein sequence: CASSMAGGSWVNTETFF.

The table lists this clonotype with many counts. This chain's CDR3 is CASTGQGNEAFF. In DNA form, the CDR3 reads TGTGCCAGCACCGGACAGGGAAATGAAGCTTTCTTT. V is TRBV28 and J is TRBJ1-1; 8 bases map to TRBD1. Trimming cost V 7 bases and J 7 bases; bases outside gene matches: 5. CDR3 length equals 12 residues. Germline V lookup: CDR1 MDHEN, CDR2 SYDVKM. Combining the CDR3 with reference TRBV28 and TRBJ1-1 gives the whole variable domain DVKVTQSSRYLVKRTGEKVFLECVQDMDHENMFWYRQDPGLGLRLIYFSYDVKMKEKGDIPEGYSVSREKKERFSLILESASTNQTSMYLCASTGQGNEAFFGQGTRLTVV.

This clonotype was detected ten times or more. The gene calls are TRBV9 and TRBJ1-5, with a tentative D call TRBD1 (5 bases). CDR1 and CDR2 from the germline V gene are SGDLS and YYNGEE. This CDR3 spans 14 amino acids. The V and J ends lost 2 bases and 5 bases respectively, with 11 bases between them. CDR3 sequence (DNA): TGTGCCAGCAGCGTCTTTGGAGGGGATCAGCCCCAGCATTTT. Protein sequence: CASSVFGGDQPQHF.

The chain has TRBV11-2 and TRBJ2-3, with D tentatively TRBD1 (7 bases). Germline CDR1 reads SGHAT; CDR2 reads FQNNGV. CDR3 length equals 15 residues. Trimming left V 2 bases short and J 5 bases short, with 14 bases between. The CDR3 coding sequence is TGTGCCAGCAGCTTATCCGCAGGGGGGAAAGATACGCAGTATTTT. Protein product: CASSLSAGGKDTQYF.

This clonotype was seen many times. The chain joins TRBV5-8 to TRBJ2-1; D ambiguous. This CDR3 comprises 15 residues. Deletions cut 4 bases from V and 2 bases from J, with 13 bases between. CDR1 and CDR2 (germline): SGHTS, YDEGEE. CDR3 residues: CASSVGLSPYNEQFF. The CDR3 nucleotides read TGTGCCAGCAGCGTAGGGTTGTCCCCCTACAATGAGCAGTTCTTC.

V gene TRBV20-1 combines with J gene TRBJ2-1; D is undetermined. This CDR3 region has 14 residues. Trimming left V 5 bases short and J 2 bases short, with 13 bases between. Per germline, CDR1 DFQATT and CDR2 SNEGSKA (reference sequence). The CDR3 spells CSASPKGPYNEQFF. The CDR3 nucleotides read TGCAGTGCTTCACCGAAGGGCCCCTACAATGAGCAGTTCTTC.

Ten or more counts support this clonotype. The chain links TRBV28 to TRBJ2-7, with D perhaps matching TRBD2 (5 bases). Trimming shortened V by 5 bases and J by 6 bases, and 14 bases separated the two germline ends. CDR1 and CDR2 (germline): MDHEN, SYDVKM. The CDR3 covers 13 residues. The CDR3 spells CASSLSWESEQYF. CDR3 DNA sequence: TGTGCCAGCAGTCTCTCATGGGAGTCCGAGCAGTACTTC.

In this sample, this clonotype turned up a few times. CDR3 bases: TGCAGTGCTAGGCCGGGACAGAGCAATCAGCCCCAGCATTTT. Translated, it gives CSARPGQSNQPQHF. The chain has TRBV20-1 and TRBJ1-5, with 7 bases identical to TRBD1. The CDR3 consists of 14 residues. Germline trimming cut 3 bases from V and 1 base from J; bases unmatched to any gene: 3. The V gene's germline CDR1 is DFQATT and CDR2 SNEGSKA (reference sequence).

This clonotype was seen at least ten times. J is TRBJ1-2 and V is TRBV27; D might be TRBD1 (6 bases). Germline V gives CDR1 MNHEY, CDR2 SMNVEV (reference sequence). This CDR3 contains 17 residues. V was clipped by 5 bases and J by 0 bases, with 19 bases between them. The CDR3 sequence: CASSPASRGLANYGYTF. The CDR3 coding sequence is TGTGCCAGCAGTCCCGCTAGCAGGGGACTAGCTAACTATGGCTACACCTTC.

This clonotype was seen repeatedly, ten times or more. V and J are TRBV6-1 and TRBJ1-4; 7 bases agree with TRBD1. Germline CDR1 reads MNHNS; CDR2 reads SASEGT. Trimming removed 1 base from V and 7 bases from J; junction bases left unmatched: 6. The CDR3 totals 15 residues. CDR3 sequence (DNA): TGTGCCAGCAGTGAAGGTGTCAGGGGGAGTGAAAAACTGTTTTTT. This encodes CASSEGVRGSEKLFF.

This clonotype has ten or more counts. The chain links TRBV20-1 to TRBJ1-5; perhaps TRBD1 as D (5 bases). This CDR3 has 14 residues. Germline CDR1 DFQATT, CDR2 SNEGSKA (reference sequence). Trimming removed 6 bases at V and 4 bases at J, with 16 bases between. Here the CDR3 reads CSAGGENINQPQHF. The CDR3 bases are TGCAGTGCGGGAGGGGAAAACATAAATCAGCCCCAGCATTTT.

This clonotype was counted ten times or more. The J gene is TRBJ2-3, the V gene TRBV6-1; 8 positions match TRBD2. The CDR3 spans 17 residues. With V trimmed by 8 bases and J by 0 bases, 13 bases remained unmatched. Germline V gene data show CDR1 as MNHNS and CDR2 as SASEGT. The CDR3 nucleotides read TGTGCCAGCCGGCGGGGGGCCGCTACCTATAGCACAGATACGCAGTATTTT. It translates to CASRRGAATYSTDTQYF.

V is TRBV30 and J is TRBJ1-6; possible D gene TRBD1, 6 bases. Looked up from germline, CDR1 is GTSNPN and CDR2 is SVGIG (reference sequence). There are 13 residues in the CDR3. The V gene lost 5 bases and the J gene lost 9 bases, with 14 bases spanning the gap. Here the CDR3 reads CAWAQGLSSPLHF. In nucleotides, the CDR3 is TGTGCCTGGGCGCAGGGGTTAAGTTCACCCCTCCACTTT. Full variable domain (remainder filled in from reference TRBV30 and TRBJ1-6): SQTIHQWPATLVQPVGSPLSLECTVEGTSNPNLYWYRQAAGRGLQLLFYSVGIGQISSEVPQNLSASRPQDRQFILSSKKLLLSDSGFYLCAWAQGLSSPLHFGNGTRLTVT.

The rearrangement joins TRBV7-9 to TRBJ1-1; D unclear. CDR3 length equals 15 residues. From germline, CDR1 is SEHNR and CDR2 FQNEAQ (reference sequence). Trimming shortened V by 5 bases and J by 4 bases, and 17 bases separated the two germline ends. The CDR3 sequence: CASSTLDGAATEAFF. The CDR3 bases are TGTGCCAGCAGCACCCTCGATGGCGCGGCCACTGAAGCTTTCTTT. Complete variable domain (other parts from reference TRBV7-9 and TRBJ1-1): DTGVSQNPRHKITKRGQNVTFRCDPISEHNRLYWYRQTLGQGPEFLTYFQNEAQLEKSRLLSDRFSAERPKGSFSTLEIQRTEQGDSAMYLCASSTLDGAATEAFFGQGTRLTVV.

In its sample, this clonotype was seen many times. The chain couples TRBV15 to TRBJ2-3; weak D call: TRBD1 (7 bases). The length of the CDR3 is 14 residues. Trimming removed 5 bases at V and 2 bases at J, with 11 bases between. CDR1 LNHNV and CDR2 YYDKDF come from the germline V gene (reference sequence). CDR3 nucleotide sequence: TGTGCCACCAGCGGCGGGACAGCCACAGATACGCAGTATTTT. Its translation is CATSGGTATDTQYF.

This clonotype was seen many times. The chain combines TRBV30 with TRBJ1-1; D ambiguous. The CDR3 totals 13 residues. V lost 2 bases and J 5 bases, leaving 12 bases between the germline ends. Per germline, CDR1 GTSNPN and CDR2 SVGIG (reference sequence). The CDR3 protein is CAWSSRLTTEAFF. The CDR3 DNA follows: TGTGCCTGGAGTAGCCGACTTACGACTGAAGCTTTCTTT.

This clonotype has at least ten counts. The CDR3 spells CASSFSDPNTEAFF. The CDR3 DNA reads as TGCGCCAGCAGCTTTTCCGACCCGAACACTGAAGCTTTCTTT. The chain joins TRBV5-1 to TRBJ1-1, with D hard to call. The V gene's germline CDR1 is SGHRS and CDR2 YFSETQ. This CDR3 has 14 amino acids. V dropped 2 bases and J dropped 1 base, with 9 bases sitting between them. Complete variable domain (other parts from reference TRBV5-1 and TRBJ1-1): KAGVTQTPRYLIKTRGQQVTLSCSPISGHRSVSWYQQTPGQGLQFLFEYFSETQRNKGNFPGRFSGRQFSNSRSEMNVSTLELGDSALYLCASSFSDPNTEAFFGQGTRLTVV.